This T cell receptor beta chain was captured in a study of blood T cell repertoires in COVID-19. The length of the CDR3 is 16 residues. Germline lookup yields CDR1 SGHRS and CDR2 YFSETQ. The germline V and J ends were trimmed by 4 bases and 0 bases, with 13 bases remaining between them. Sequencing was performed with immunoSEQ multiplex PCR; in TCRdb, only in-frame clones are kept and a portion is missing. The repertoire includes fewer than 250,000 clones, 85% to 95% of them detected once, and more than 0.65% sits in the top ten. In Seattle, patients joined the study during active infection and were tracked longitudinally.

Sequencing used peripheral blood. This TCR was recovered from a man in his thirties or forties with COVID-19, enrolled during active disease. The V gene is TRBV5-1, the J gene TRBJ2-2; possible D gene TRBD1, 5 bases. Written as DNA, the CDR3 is TGCGCCAGCAGCGATGGCAGGGTCCCGAACACCGGGGAGCTGTTTTTT. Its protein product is CASSDGRVPNTGELFF.